A selection of T cell receptor beta chains follows, all from one sample in a study of post-analysis software for immune sequencing data. MiXCR, run by TCRdb on the PCR reads, gives a single entry per CDR3 protein. The sample lists 750,000 to 950,000 distinct CDR3 sequences; 53% were seen once. The source material was blood. These receptors originate from a girl under 18 with multiple sclerosis. The CDR3 runs from the conserved cysteine through the conserved F or W. The order of the fields is V gene, D gene, clone size, J gene, CDR3 length, CDR3 DNA, CDR3 protein. The D gene is left open where the match is weak. Only part of the rows carry a size: once, few, many, or a class if the clone is expanded.

V gene: TRBV24-1
D gene: NA
clone size: NA
J gene: TRBJ1-2
CDR3 length: 12
CDR3 DNA: TGTGCCACCAGTGATGAAGGGAAGGGCTACACCTTC
CDR3 protein: CATSDEGKGYTF

V gene: TRBV6-6
D gene: NA
clone size: NA
J gene: TRBJ2-5
CDR3 length: 14
CDR3 DNA: TGTGCCAGCAGTTACTCGGAGATCCAAGAGACCCAGTACTTC
CDR3 protein: CASSYSEIQETQYF

V gene: TRBV20-1
D gene: TRBD2
clone size: NA
J gene: TRBJ2-7
CDR3 length: 13
CDR3 DNA: TGCAGTGCTAGCGGGAGGACCCTTGGGGTGCAGTACTTC
CDR3 protein: CSASGRTLGVQYF

V gene: TRBV6-6
D gene: TRBD1
clone size: NA
J gene: TRBJ2-7
CDR3 length: 14
CDR3 DNA: TGTGCCAGCAGTCACCGGGACAGGGCGCCCGAGCAGTACTTC
CDR3 protein: CASSHRDRAPEQYF

V gene: TRBV29-1
D gene: NA
clone size: few
J gene: TRBJ2-7
CDR3 length: 14
CDR3 DNA: TGCAGCGTTGCGACTAGATGGGGCTCCTACGAGCAGTACTTC
CDR3 protein: CSVATRWGSYEQYF

V gene: TRBV5-6
D gene: NA
clone size: few
J gene: TRBJ1-5
CDR3 length: 15
CDR3 DNA: TGTGCCAGCAGCTTTGGGGGGGCAGGGAGTCAGCCCCAGCATTTT
CDR3 protein: CASSFGGAGSQPQHF

V gene: TRBV7-6
D gene: TRBD2
clone size: NA
J gene: TRBJ2-7
CDR3 length: 16
CDR3 DNA: TGTGCCAGCAGCTCAGCGGGGACTAGCGGGACGTACGAGCAGTACTTC
CDR3 protein: CASSSAGTSGTYEQYF

V gene: TRBV27
D gene: NA
clone size: NA
J gene: TRBJ2-1
CDR3 length: 15
CDR3 DNA: TGTGCCAGCAAATTCCGCTTAAGCTCCTACAATGAGCAGTTCTTC
CDR3 protein: CASKFRLSSYNEQFF

V gene: TRBV5-1
D gene: NA
clone size: NA
J gene: TRBJ1-1
CDR3 length: 14
CDR3 DNA: TGCGCCAGCAGCCGATTGACAGGGAACACTGAAGCTTTCTTT
CDR3 protein: CASSRLTGNTEAFF

V gene: TRBV2
D gene: TRBD2
clone size: NA
J gene: TRBJ2-7
CDR3 length: 13
CDR3 DNA: TGTGCCAGCGGGAGGGTTACTTCCTACGAGCAGTACTTC
CDR3 protein: CASGRVTSYEQYF

V gene: TRBV5-1
D gene: NA
clone size: NA
J gene: TRBJ1-1
CDR3 length: 14
CDR3 DNA: TGCGCCAGCAACACCGCCGACAGGAACACTGAAGCTTTCTTT
CDR3 protein: CASNTADRNTEAFF

V gene: TRBV9
D gene: TRBD1
clone size: NA
J gene: TRBJ2-3
CDR3 length: 14
CDR3 DNA: TGTGCCAGTAGAGGGGGACAGGGGACAGATACGCAGTATTTT
CDR3 protein: CASRGGQGTDTQYF

V gene: TRBV4-1
D gene: TRBD1
clone size: NA
J gene: TRBJ1-1
CDR3 length: 17
CDR3 DNA: TGCGCCAGCAGCCAAGTCCCGGGACAGGGGGCATCCACTGAAGCTTTCTTT
CDR3 protein: CASSQVPGQGASTEAFF

V gene: TRBV20-1
D gene: NA
clone size: NA
J gene: TRBJ2-7
CDR3 length: 14
CDR3 DNA: TGCAGTGCTAGAGGCCCGGGGAGTACCTACGAGCAGTACTTC
CDR3 protein: CSARGPGSTYEQYF

V gene: TRBV29-1
D gene: NA
clone size: few
J gene: TRBJ2-7
CDR3 length: 12
CDR3 DNA: TGCAGCGTTTTCAGGACGGAGGTCGAGCAGTACTTC
CDR3 protein: CSVFRTEVEQYF

V gene: TRBV7-2
D gene: NA
clone size: NA
J gene: TRBJ2-5
CDR3 length: 13
CDR3 DNA: TGTGCCAGCAGCTTCAGGGTTAGAGAGACCCAGTACTTC
CDR3 protein: CASSFRVRETQYF

V gene: TRBV15
D gene: NA
clone size: NA
J gene: TRBJ2-5
CDR3 length: 16
CDR3 DNA: TGTGCCACCAGCAGCACTTCCCAGGGGTACCAAGAGACCCAGTACTTC
CDR3 protein: CATSSTSQGYQETQYF

V gene: TRBV7-2
D gene: TRBD2
clone size: NA
J gene: TRBJ2-5
CDR3 length: 16
CDR3 DNA: TGTGCCAGCAGCTTTCTAGGCGGGAGGGCCTACAATGAGCAGTACTTC
CDR3 protein: CASSFLGGRAYNEQYF

V gene: TRBV6-5
D gene: TRBD2
clone size: NA
J gene: TRBJ2-1
CDR3 length: 16
CDR3 DNA: TGTGCCAGCAGTTTGGAGGGAGGGCTCTTGAGCAATGAGCAGTTCTTC
CDR3 protein: CASSLEGGLLSNEQFF

V gene: TRBV2
D gene: NA
clone size: few
J gene: TRBJ1-1
CDR3 length: 13
CDR3 DNA: TGTGCCGGCGGGACGGGATTGGGGACTGAAGCTTTCTTT
CDR3 protein: CAGGTGLGTEAFF

V gene: TRBV7-9
D gene: NA
clone size: many
J gene: TRBJ1-2
CDR3 length: 13
CDR3 DNA: TGTGCCAGCAGCTCGCCCGGGTTTGGCGGCTACACCTTC
CDR3 protein: CASSSPGFGGYTF

V gene: TRBV7-8
D gene: NA
clone size: NA
J gene: TRBJ1-1
CDR3 length: 13
CDR3 DNA: TGTGCCAGCAGCTTGACACTGTACACTGAAGCTTTCTTT
CDR3 protein: CASSLTLYTEAFF

V gene: TRBV6-1
D gene: TRBD1
clone size: few
J gene: TRBJ1-5
CDR3 length: 18
CDR3 DNA: TGTGCCAGCAGTGACCCCGGGACAGGGGGTTGGAGCAATCAGCCCCAGCATTTT
CDR3 protein: CASSDPGTGGWSNQPQHF

V gene: TRBV7-9
D gene: TRBD1
clone size: few
J gene: TRBJ2-7
CDR3 length: 17
CDR3 DNA: TGTGCCAGCAGCTCGGGACAGCCTCCCCAGTTCTCCTACGAGCAGTACTTC
CDR3 protein: CASSSGQPPQFSYEQYF

V gene: TRBV19
D gene: NA
clone size: NA
J gene: TRBJ2-7
CDR3 length: 14
CDR3 DNA: TGTGCCAGCTCATCAGTCGAAAAGAGTTACGAGCAGTACTTC
CDR3 protein: CASSSVEKSYEQYF

V gene: TRBV6-6
D gene: TRBD1
clone size: NA
J gene: TRBJ2-7
CDR3 length: 12
CDR3 DNA: TGTGCCAGCGGGACAGGGACGGTCGAGCAGTACTTC
CDR3 protein: CASGTGTVEQYF

V gene: TRBV20-1
D gene: NA
clone size: once
J gene: TRBJ1-1
CDR3 length: 14
CDR3 DNA: TGCAGTGCTAAGGCAGGAGCGATGAACACTGAAGCTTTCTTT
CDR3 protein: CSAKAGAMNTEAFF

V gene: TRBV5-1
D gene: NA
clone size: NA
J gene: TRBJ2-7
CDR3 length: 16
CDR3 DNA: TGCGCCAGCAGCCCACGCACAGGGAAGGTTGCCTCCGAGCAGTACTTC
CDR3 protein: CASSPRTGKVASEQYF

V gene: TRBV7-3
D gene: NA
clone size: NA
J gene: TRBJ2-1
CDR3 length: 14
CDR3 DNA: TGTGCCAGCAGCCCAGGGCCCAGGGAGAATGAGCAGTTCTTC
CDR3 protein: CASSPGPRENEQFF

V gene: TRBV12-3/TRBV12-4
D gene: TRBD1
clone size: NA
J gene: TRBJ2-7
CDR3 length: 15
CDR3 DNA: TGTGCCAGCAGTTTACCTCGGGACAGACGTTACGAGCAGTACTTC
CDR3 protein: CASSLPRDRRYEQYF

V gene: TRBV20-1
D gene: TRBD2
clone size: few
J gene: TRBJ2-5
CDR3 length: 16
CDR3 DNA: TGCAGTGCGCGTCCTAAGGGACTAGCGGTTCAAGAGACCCAGTACTTC
CDR3 protein: CSARPKGLAVQETQYF

V gene: TRBV29-1
D gene: TRBD1
clone size: NA
J gene: TRBJ1-2
CDR3 length: 15
CDR3 DNA: TGCAGCGTTCTGGACTTTGGAGGGGGCAACTATGGCTACACCTTC
CDR3 protein: CSVLDFGGGNYGYTF

V gene: TRBV12-3/TRBV12-4
D gene: TRBD2
clone size: NA
J gene: TRBJ2-7
CDR3 length: 15
CDR3 DNA: TGTGCCAGCAGTTTCGTGGGAGGGGTCGCCTACGAGCAGTACTTC
CDR3 protein: CASSFVGGVAYEQYF

V gene: TRBV6-5
D gene: NA
clone size: NA
J gene: TRBJ2-1
CDR3 length: 13
CDR3 DNA: TGTGCCAGCAGTTACTCCTTCGGGGGACCTAAGTTCTTC
CDR3 protein: CASSYSFGGPKFF

V gene: TRBV5-1
D gene: TRBD1
clone size: few
J gene: TRBJ2-1
CDR3 length: 15
CDR3 DNA: TGCGCCAGCAGCCGGCGGGACAGGGTCGACAATGAGCAGTTCTTC
CDR3 protein: CASSRRDRVDNEQFF

V gene: TRBV6-2/TRBV6-3
D gene: NA
clone size: NA
J gene: TRBJ2-1
CDR3 length: 14
CDR3 DNA: TGTGCCAGCAGTTATGTCTCCCGTTCGAGTGAGCAGTTCTTC
CDR3 protein: CASSYVSRSSEQFF

V gene: TRBV29-1
D gene: TRBD1
clone size: NA
J gene: TRBJ2-1
CDR3 length: 15
CDR3 DNA: TGCAGCGTTGAAGAGGGCGAACAGGGGGCAACGGGACAGTTCTTC
CDR3 protein: CSVEEGEQGATGQFF

V gene: TRBV5-1
D gene: NA
clone size: NA
J gene: TRBJ2-7
CDR3 length: 16
CDR3 DNA: TGCGCCAGCAGCTTGACTAACAATGGCCCTAGCTACGAGCAGTACTTC
CDR3 protein: CASSLTNNGPSYEQYF

V gene: TRBV7-8
D gene: NA
clone size: NA
J gene: TRBJ1-5
CDR3 length: 14
CDR3 DNA: TGTGCCAGCAGCCAGGGACGGCGCAATCAGCCCCAGCATTTT
CDR3 protein: CASSQGRRNQPQHF

V gene: TRBV12-3/TRBV12-4
D gene: NA
clone size: NA
J gene: TRBJ1-2
CDR3 length: 14
CDR3 DNA: TGTGCCAGCAGTTTCGGTCGGGGGGCAGGTGGCTACACCTTC
CDR3 protein: CASSFGRGAGGYTF

V gene: TRBV3-1
D gene: NA
clone size: NA
J gene: TRBJ2-7
CDR3 length: 12
CDR3 DNA: TGTGCCAGCAGCTTGCAATTTTACGAGCAGTACTTC
CDR3 protein: CASSLQFYEQYF

V gene: TRBV24-1
D gene: NA
clone size: NA
J gene: TRBJ2-3
CDR3 length: 13
CDR3 DNA: TGTGCCACCAGGGGGACATCCCCAGATACGCAGTATTTT
CDR3 protein: CATRGTSPDTQYF

V gene: TRBV28
D gene: NA
clone size: NA
J gene: TRBJ1-5
CDR3 length: 15
CDR3 DNA: TGTGCCAGCAGGCAGCGGGCAGCAGGGATACAGCCCCAGCATTTT
CDR3 protein: CASRQRAAGIQPQHF

V gene: TRBV15
D gene: NA
clone size: NA
J gene: TRBJ2-5
CDR3 length: 17
CDR3 DNA: TGTGCCACCAGCAGAGATACGAGGCCAGGTCCCCAAGAGACCCAGTACTTC
CDR3 protein: CATSRDTRPGPQETQYF

V gene: TRBV29-1
D gene: TRBD1
clone size: NA
J gene: TRBJ2-5
CDR3 length: 15
CDR3 DNA: TGCAGCGCCGTTGGGGCAGGGGGCCCCCAAGAGACCCAGTACTTC
CDR3 protein: CSAVGAGGPQETQYF

V gene: TRBV7-2
D gene: TRBD2
clone size: NA
J gene: TRBJ2-1
CDR3 length: 16
CDR3 DNA: TGTGCCAGCAGCCCTCGACTAGCCCAAGGGAAGTTGGAGCAGTTCTTC
CDR3 protein: CASSPRLAQGKLEQFF

V gene: TRBV12-3/TRBV12-4
D gene: NA
clone size: few
J gene: TRBJ2-1
CDR3 length: 12
CDR3 DNA: TGTGCCAGCAGTTTAGGTCTGGGAGAGCAGTTCTTC
CDR3 protein: CASSLGLGEQFF

V gene: TRBV15
D gene: TRBD1
clone size: NA
J gene: TRBJ2-6
CDR3 length: 14
CDR3 DNA: TGTGCCACCAGCAGAGATCTGGACAGGGGGAGGGGATTCTTC
CDR3 protein: CATSRDLDRGRGFF

V gene: TRBV6-5
D gene: NA
clone size: NA
J gene: TRBJ1-4
CDR3 length: 15
CDR3 DNA: TGTGCCAGCAGTTACTCGGGCATGAGGAATGAAAAACTGTTTTTT
CDR3 protein: CASSYSGMRNEKLFF

V gene: TRBV11-2
D gene: TRBD2
clone size: NA
J gene: TRBJ2-1
CDR3 length: 19
CDR3 DNA: TGTGCCAGCAGCTTAGCCCGGGGACTAGCGGCTTTCTCCTACAATGAGCAGTTCTTC
CDR3 protein: CASSLARGLAAFSYNEQFF

V gene: TRBV12-3/TRBV12-4
D gene: TRBD2
clone size: NA
J gene: TRBJ2-5
CDR3 length: 16
CDR3 DNA: TGTGCCAGCAGTTTAGTACCTAGCGGGAAGGGGGAGACCCAGTACTTC
CDR3 protein: CASSLVPSGKGETQYF

V gene: TRBV6-1
D gene: NA
clone size: few
J gene: TRBJ1-5
CDR3 length: 14
CDR3 DNA: TGTGCCAGCAGTGAAATGGGGCCTTCTCGTCCCCAGCATTTT
CDR3 protein: CASSEMGPSRPQHF

V gene: TRBV25-1
D gene: NA
clone size: few
J gene: TRBJ2-7
CDR3 length: 14
CDR3 DNA: TGTGCCAGCAGAGACTACAGGGAATCCTACGAGCAGTACTTC
CDR3 protein: CASRDYRESYEQYF

V gene: TRBV9
D gene: NA
clone size: few
J gene: TRBJ1-1
CDR3 length: 12
CDR3 DNA: TGTGCCAGCAGCGTTGGGGACACTGAAGCTTTCTTT
CDR3 protein: CASSVGDTEAFF

V gene: TRBV29-1
D gene: NA
clone size: NA
J gene: TRBJ2-1
CDR3 length: 14
CDR3 DNA: TGCAGCGTTGAATCGAGTAACTCCTACAATGAGCAGTTCTTC
CDR3 protein: CSVESSNSYNEQFF

V gene: TRBV12-3/TRBV12-4
D gene: NA
clone size: NA
J gene: TRBJ1-2
CDR3 length: 13
CDR3 DNA: TGTGCCAGCAGTTGGCGGGGTCCGGCTGGCTACACCTTC
CDR3 protein: CASSWRGPAGYTF

V gene: TRBV7-9
D gene: TRBD2
clone size: many
J gene: TRBJ2-7
CDR3 length: 13
CDR3 DNA: TGTGCCAGCAGCACGGGACTAGCGGGTGAGCAGTACTTC
CDR3 protein: CASSTGLAGEQYF